These T cell receptor beta chains were read from a single sample in a study of metastatic and nonmetastatic thyroid tumors. TCRdb reprocessed the PCR reads using MiXCR. There are more than 85,000 clones in the sample; 8.6% occur only once, and around 9.2% lies in the top ten. The sequencing sample was made of blood. These receptors were collected from a female donor with papillary thyroid cancer or a benign thyroid nodule (not recorded which). Some clones in this sample may be carry-over from other donors' samples. CDR3s include the opening cysteine and the closing phenylalanine or tryptophan. Each record gives: J gene, V gene, D gene, clone size, CDR3 DNA, CDR3 protein. A D gene is named only where the DNA matches it firmly. Clone size is given for some rows only: seen once, a few or many times, or a class if the clone is expanded.

TRBJ1-4 TRBV20-1 NA many TGCAGTGCTACAGGGACAACTAATGAAAAACTGTTTTTT CSATGTTNEKLFF
TRBJ2-1 TRBV19 TRBD2 many TGTGCCAGTATGGCGAGCGGGGGTGTGGATGAGCAGTTCTTC CASMASGGVDEQFF
TRBJ1-2 TRBV20-1 NA many TGCAGTGCTAGAGATAGTGGGGACTGGGGCTACACCTTC CSARDSGDWGYTF
TRBJ1-5 TRBV19 NA many TGTGCCAGTAGTAAAGGGTGGAGGCTATATAGCAATCAGCCCCAGCATTTT CASSKGWRLYSNQPQHF
TRBJ2-3 TRBV11-2 TRBD2 many TGTGCCAGCAGATCCCGGACTAGCGGGAGGACCTCGCGGCAGTATTTT CASRSRTSGRTSRQYF
TRBJ1-1 TRBV27 NA few TGTACCAGCAGTCTTACACCTTACACTGAAGCTTTCTTT CTSSLTPYTEAFF
TRBJ2-7 TRBV6-1 TRBD1 many TGTGCCAGCAGAAGACAGGGGGCGGGCGAGCAGTACTTC CASRRQGAGEQYF
TRBJ1-2 TRBV9 NA NA TGTGCCAGCAGCGTAGAAAGAGGGGTTGAGGGTAATGGCTACACCTTC CASSVERGVEGNGYTF
TRBJ1-5 TRBV19 NA many TGTGCCAGTAAACGACATAGCAATCAGCCCCAGCATTTT CASKRHSNQPQHF
TRBJ1-2 TRBV6-2/TRBV6-3 TRBD1 many TGTGCCAGCAGTCTACAGGGGGCAGAAGGCTACACCTTC CASSLQGAEGYTF
TRBJ1-2 TRBV25-1 NA many TGTGCCAGCAGTGAATTAGGGACGGCATATGGCTACACCTTC CASSELGTAYGYTF
TRBJ2-2 TRBV15 TRBD1 many TGTGCCACCAGCAGAGGGACAGGGGGGAACACCGGGGAGCTGTTTTTT CATSRGTGGNTGELFF
TRBJ1-1 TRBV25-1 NA many TGTGCCAGCAGTTTACAGGGTGGCACTGAAGCTTTCTTT CASSLQGGTEAFF
TRBJ2-2 TRBV5-1 TRBD1 many TGCGCCAGCAGCTCCGGACAGGTCAACACCGGGGAGCTGTTTTTT CASSSGQVNTGELFF
TRBJ2-2 TRBV6-1 NA medium-sized TGTGCCAGCAGTGAAAGGGAAACCGGGGAGCTGTTTTTT CASSERETGELFF
TRBJ2-2 TRBV12-3/TRBV12-4 NA NA TGTGCCAGCAGTTACCTCAGAACCGGGGAGCTGTTTTTT CASSYLRTGELFF
TRBJ1-6 TRBV6-1 TRBD1 many TGTGCCAGCAGGTCGGACAGGTCGGGTGTGGATTCACCCCTCCACTTT CASRSDRSGVDSPLHF
TRBJ1-2 TRBV6-1 TRBD1 many TGTGCCAGCAGACGGACAGGGGTGGGCGGCTACACCTTC CASRRTGVGGYTF
TRBJ1-2 TRBV12-3/TRBV12-4 NA NA TGTGCCAGCAGTTTATGGGCGGGGGTAGTAGGAGTCTACACCTTC CASSLWAGVVGVYTF